The 6 T cell receptor beta chains below were found in one sample sequenced in a study of blood T cell repertoires in COVID-19. Here immunoSEQ multiplex PCR was the method, and the copy in TCRdb shows in-frame clones only, minus some. The data contain more than 250,000 clones, about nine tenths of them singletons. Sequencing input: PBMCs or T cells enriched from blood (not recorded which). These receptors were collected from a woman aged 18-29 years who had recovered from COVID-19.

This clone was seen a handful of times. The chain combines TRBV5-1 with TRBJ1-3; D is undetermined. CDR3 length: 15 amino acids. V was pared by 0 bases and J by 0 bases, with 7 bases between. Germline values: CDR1 SGHRS, CDR2 YFSETQ. The CDR3, as DNA: TGCGCCAGCAGCTTGGCCCACAACTCTGGAAACACCATATATTTT. This codes for CASSLAHNSGNTIYF.

The CDR3, as DNA: TGTGCCAGCAGGCCTACAGGGGGCAACATTCAGTACTTC. Its protein product is CASRPTGGNIQYF. The chain carries TRBV6-1 and TRBJ2-4, with TRBD1 matching over 9 bases. This CDR3 is 13 amino acids long. With V trimmed by 6 bases and J by 7 bases, 4 bases remained unmatched. Germline lookup yields CDR1 MNHNS and CDR2 SASEGT.

Only one count was recorded for this clone. This chain uses TRBV2 with TRBJ2-1, with TRBD1 identical over 9 bases. In germline, CDR1 is SNHLY, CDR2 FYNNEI. V was pared by 2 bases and J by 2 bases, with 4 bases of the junction left unmatched. The CDR3 has 16 amino acids. The CDR3 here is CASSEYGTGTYNEQFF. In nucleotides, the CDR3 is TGTGCCAGCAGTGAATATGGGACAGGGACCTACAATGAGCAGTTCTTC.

This chain joins TRBV4-2 and TRBJ2-7, with D unclear. Germline-derived CDR1 and CDR2 are LGHNA and YNFKEQ. Trimming took off 1 base at V and 4 bases at J, with 8 bases between the two ends. The CDR3 sequence is 13 residues long. The CDR3 nucleotides read TGTGCCAGCAGCCAAGGAGAGGTATACGAGCAGTACTTC. As protein: CASSQGEVYEQYF.

This sequence joins TRBV5-1 and TRBJ2-2, with D tentatively TRBD2 (5 bases). Germline V gene sequence: CDR1 SGHRS, CDR2 YFSETQ. Trimming pared 8 bases from V and 3 bases from J, leaving 20 bases between. There are 16 residues in the CDR3. The CDR3 loop reads CASGEGPAAYTGELFF. The CDR3, as DNA: TGCGCCAGTGGGGAAGGACCAGCGGCTTACACCGGGGAGCTGTTTTTT.

The chain couples TRBV10-2 to TRBJ2-1, with D tentatively TRBD1 (6 bases). Germline CDR1 reads WSHSY; CDR2 reads SAAADI. Trimming cost V 5 bases and J 0 bases, with 14 bases left between them. This CDR3 has 16 residues. DNA of the CDR3: TGCGCCAGCAGTTCCCCTCCCAGGGGCTCCTACAATGAGCAGTTCTTC. Encoded protein: CASSSPPRGSYNEQFF.